Below are 9 T cell receptor beta chains sequenced from a single sample in a study of T-cell memory formation after mild COVID-19. Each CDR3 protein is one row after TCRdb ran MiXCR on the 5' RACE reads. The table records roughly 89,000 distinct CDR3 sequences, approximately 13% of them present only once. Sequenced input: PBMCs or a T cell subset sorted from them (not recorded which). The source is an adult woman who had mild COVID-19 (a few samples of this study predate the infection). Cell type and time point are not known.

This clonotype was counted between two and nine times. This chain connects TRBV2 to TRBJ1-1; D unresolved. Trimming took 2 bases from V and 6 from J, leaving 10 bases between them. Per germline, CDR1 SNHLY and CDR2 FYNNEI. The CDR3 is made up of 13 amino acids. The CDR3 coding sequence is TGTGCCAGCAGTGAAAGTTGGGGTGCTGAAGCTTTCTTT. Its protein product is CASSESWGAEAFF.

This clonotype was seen more than once but under ten times. The chain employs TRBV20-1 and TRBJ2-4, with D perhaps TRBD1 or TRBD2 (6 bases each). V shed 0 bases and J shed 2 bases, with 14 bases lying between them. From germline, CDR1 is DFQATT and CDR2 SNEGSKA (reference sequence). The CDR3 has 16 amino acids. CDR3 region: CSAREGGGSPKNIQYF. The CDR3 nucleotides read TGCAGTGCTAGAGAAGGAGGGGGGAGTCCCAAAAACATTCAGTACTTC.

This clonotype has at least ten counts. The chain is built from TRBV11-3 and TRBJ2-1, with TRBD2 matching over 7 bases. Trimming took 5 bases from V and 6 from J; bases not matched to a gene: 7. Germline V gene sequence: CDR1 SGHNT, CDR2 YENEEA. This CDR3 is 14 amino acids long. The DNA for the CDR3 is TGTGCCAGCAGCGCGCTTTCTAGCGGCAATGAGCAGTTCTTC. Protein product: CASSALSSGNEQFF.

This clonotype was observed a few times. V usage is TRBV7-8 and J usage is TRBJ2-1; TRBD2 is a possible D gene (5 bases). V lost 1 base and J 8 bases, leaving 12 bases between the germline ends. Germline V gene sequence: CDR1 SGHVS, CDR2 FQNEAQ. CDR3 size: 14 residues. The CDR3 coding sequence is TGTGCCAGCAGCTTAGGAGGGATTGTGGATGAGCAGTTCTTC. Protein: CASSLGGIVDEQFF.

This clonotype was seen a handful of times. This chain joins TRBV5-1 and TRBJ2-2, with a weak D call TRBD2 (5 bases). The length of the CDR3 is 13 residues. Germline CDR1 reads SGHRS; CDR2 reads YFSETQ. V was cut by 6 bases and J by 11 bases, with 17 bases left in between. CDR3 protein: CASMSGEHEELFF. The CDR3, as DNA: TGCGCCAGCATGAGCGGTGAACACGAAGAGCTGTTTTTT.

The gene calls are TRBV5-1 and TRBJ1-5, with D perhaps TRBD1 (5 bases). The V gene's germline CDR1 is SGHRS and CDR2 YFSETQ. Between the trimmed V and J ends, which lost 0 bases and 3 bases, there was a span of 10 bases. The CDR3 loop spans 15 amino acids. Here the CDR3 reads CASSLGGALNQPQHF. Here the CDR3 DNA reads TGCGCCAGCAGCTTGGGAGGGGCCCTCAATCAGCCCCAGCATTTT.

V is TRBV5-1 and J is TRBJ1-1, with D perhaps matching TRBD1 (5 bases). This CDR3 has 15 amino acids. V shed 0 bases and J shed 3 bases, with 12 bases lying between them. From germline, CDR1 is SGHRS and CDR2 YFSETQ. In DNA form, the CDR3 reads TGCGCCAGCAGCTTGGTGGGGGGGAAGGACACTGAAGCTTTCTTT. Amino acids: CASSLVGGKDTEAFF.

The chain carries TRBV7-8 and TRBJ1-1; D is uncertain. Germline V gene sequence: CDR1 SGHVS, CDR2 FQNEAQ. Trimming left V 5 bases short and J 0 bases short, with 7 bases between. The CDR3 loop spans 13 amino acids. CDR3 loop: CASSRLMNTEAFF. The CDR3, as DNA: TGTGCCAGCAGCCGCCTCATGAACACTGAAGCTTTCTTT.

This chain's CDR3 is CASSGLAGGLRADTQYF. The CDR3 coding sequence is TGTGCCAGCAGTGGGCTAGCGGGAGGGCTGAGAGCAGATACGCAGTATTTT. V gene TRBV25-1 combines with J gene TRBJ2-3; 12 bases line up with TRBD2. Trimming at V came to 4 bases and at J to 4 bases, leaving 9 bases not matched to a gene. Germline V gene sequence: CDR1 MGHDK, CDR2 SYGVNS. The CDR3 covers 17 residues.